The rows below give T cell receptor beta chains drawn from one sample of a study of OX40 agonist ivuxolimab in advanced cancers. Some clones are missing from TCRdb's copy, which holds only in-frame ones; the method was immunoSEQ multiplex PCR. This table holds 60,000 or so clones, 92% found once. Here the sequenced sample was CD4+ or CD8+ T cells sorted from blood, taken in a trial of the OX40 agonist ivuxolimab. Source of these receptors: an adult with an advanced solid tumor such as melanoma, head and neck, liver or kidney cancer. Both conserved end residues are part of each CDR3. D genes are given only for firm matches.

J gene,D gene,V gene,CDR3 protein,CDR3 DNA
TRBJ2-1,TRBD1,TRBV4-3,CASSRRQGLNEQFF,TGCGCCAGCAGCCGACGACAGGGCCTCAATGAGCAGTTCTTC
TRBJ1-6,-,TRBV7-9,CASSLISPLHF,TGTGCCAGCAGCTTAATCTCACCCCTCCACTTT
TRBJ2-3,-,TRBV11-1,CASSLGVTDTQYF,TGTGCCAGCAGCTTAGGGGTCACAGATACGCAGTATTTT
TRBJ2-7,TRBD1,TRBV27,CASSLRGQGFFEQYF,TGTGCCAGCAGTTTACGGGGACAGGGTTTTTTCGAGCAGTACTTC
TRBJ1-5,-,TRBV6-5,CASREQQGGNQPQHF,TGTGCCAGCAGGGAACAACAGGGAGGCAATCAGCCCCAGCATTTT
TRBJ2-3,-,TRBV9,CASSASRAGGLGTQYF,TGTGCCAGCAGCGCCTCCCGGGCAGGGGGGTTAGGTACGCAGTATTTT
TRBJ2-7,TRBD2,TRBV9,CASSVSGGHYEQYF,TGTGCCAGCAGCGTTAGCGGGGGCCACTACGAGCAGTACTTC
TRBJ2-2,-,TRBV30,CAWSALKRRAGELFF,TGTGCCTGGAGCGCCCTAAAACGGAGGGCCGGGGAGCTGTTTTTT
TRBJ1-5,TRBD1,TRBV16,CASSPLEGQANQPQHF,TGTGCCAGCAGCCCTCTCGAGGGACAGGCGAATCAGCCCCAGCATTTT
TRBJ1-3,TRBD1,TRBV4-1,CASSDTTGGEIGNTIYF,TGCGCCAGCAGCGACACGACAGGGGGCGAAATCGGAAACACCATATATTTT
TRBJ1-1,TRBD1,TRBV27,CASSDRVRAFF,TGTGCCAGCAGTGACAGGGTCCGAGCTTTCTTT
TRBJ2-1,TRBD2,TRBV4-3,CASSQEVLAGGDEQFF,TGCGCCAGCAGCCAAGAAGTCTTAGCGGGAGGCGATGAGCAGTTCTTC
TRBJ1-2,-,TRBV5-4,CASSLELNYGYTF,TGTGCCAGCAGCTTAGAACTCAACTATGGCTACACCTTC
TRBJ1-1,-,TRBV5-4,CASSLPLQGSEAFF,TGTGCCAGCAGCTTGCCCTTGCAGGGCTCTGAAGCTTTCTTT
TRBJ1-2,-,TRBV9,CASSGSRENYGYTF,TGTGCCAGCAGCGGCAGTCGGGAAAACTATGGCTACACCTTC
TRBJ2-1,TRBD2,TRBV23-1,CASSQSVLLAGAVPYNEQFF,TGCGCCAGCAGTCAATCGGTTTTACTAGCGGGAGCAGTCCCCTACAATGAGCAGTTCTTC
TRBJ1-2,-,TRBV30,CAWSVRRLYGYTF,TGTGCCTGGAGTGTACGACGGCTCTATGGCTACACCTTC